Following are 13 T cell receptor beta chains from one sample sequenced in a study of blood T cell repertoires in COVID-19. The table came from immunoSEQ multiplex PCR; TCRdb's copy has only in-frame clones and leaves some out. The sample carries over 50,000 clones, about nine tenths recorded once. Sequences were obtained from peripheral blood. All receptors come from a man at least 80 years old with acute or convalescent COVID-19.

The chain combines TRBV12-5 with TRBJ2-7; D not certain. This CDR3 is built from 13 residues. The germline V gene encodes CDR1 LGHNT and CDR2 FRNRAP. Deletions cut 1 base from V and 2 bases from J, with 6 bases between. The CDR3 is CASGLGSPYEQYF. In DNA, the CDR3 is TGTGCTAGTGGTTTGGGGAGCCCCTACGAGCAGTACTTC.

The J gene is TRBJ2-1, the V gene TRBV5-4, with D maybe TRBD2 (5 bases). Germline V gene lookup returns CDR1 SGHNT and CDR2 YYREEE (reference sequence). There are 12 residues in the CDR3. The V gene lost 2 bases and the J gene lost 6 bases, with 6 bases spanning the gap. The CDR3 bases are TGTGCCAGCAGCTTTCGGGGCAATGAGCAGTTCTTC. It specifies CASSFRGNEQFF.

The V call is TRBV7-3, the J call TRBJ1-2; D perhaps matches TRBD1 (6 bases). V shed 0 bases and J shed 6 bases, with 17 bases lying between them. Germline CDR1 reads SGHTA; CDR2 reads FQGTGA. This CDR3 has 16 residues. The DNA for the CDR3 is TGTGCCAGCAGCTTAACGTTCAGTCAGGGGCAGGATGGCTACACCTTC. The encoded protein is CASSLTFSQGQDGYTF.

The CDR3 loop reads CASSPGQGAGTEAFF. CDR3 bases: TGTGCCAGCAGCCCCGGACAGGGGGCGGGCACTGAAGCTTTCTTT. The genes are TRBV25-1 and TRBJ1-1, with 11 nucleotides matching TRBD1. The V gene end was trimmed by 6 bases and the J gene end by 4 bases; junction bases not matched to a gene: 7. In germline, CDR1 is MGHDK, CDR2 SYGVNS. The CDR3 contains 15 residues.

The chain recombines TRBV18 with TRBJ2-3; 9 bases fit TRBD2. CDR3 length: 16 residues. V was pared by 3 bases and J by 1 base, with 5 bases of the junction left unmatched. Germline assignment: CDR1 KGHSH and CDR2 LQKENI. The CDR3 nucleotides read TGTGCCAGCTCACCTCGGTTAGCGGGGGGCACAGATACGCAGTATTTT. Translated: CASSPRLAGGTDTQYF.

The chain joins TRBV9 to TRBJ2-1, with 8 bases lining up with TRBD2. CDR1 SGDLS and CDR2 YYNGEE come from the germline V gene. The CDR3 extends over 16 amino acids. V shed 7 bases and J 5 bases; nucleotides not matched to a gene: 14. The CDR3 bases are TGTGCCAGCCAAAGAACGGGGGGGACCTTGGACAATGAGCAGTTCTTC. Residues: CASQRTGGTLDNEQFF.

The gene calls are TRBV2 and TRBJ2-1, with 7 positions matching TRBD1. Germline lookup yields CDR1 SNHLY and CDR2 FYNNEI. V dropped 6 bases and J dropped 9; count of bases not matched to a gene: 14. This CDR3 is built from 15 residues. CDR3: CASSPEGNRGTEQFF. In DNA form, the CDR3 reads TGTGCCAGCAGCCCCGAGGGAAACAGGGGAACTGAGCAGTTCTTC. The entire variable domain, with the rest obtained from reference TRBV2 and TRBJ2-1, is as follows: EPEVTQTPSHQVTQMGQEVILRCVPISNHLYFYWYRQILGQKVEFLVSFYNNEISEKSEIFDDQFSVERPDGSNFTLKIRSTKLEDSAMYFCASSPEGNRGTEQFFGPGTRLTVL.

This clone was seen once. The V call is TRBV6-6, the J call TRBJ2-3; D not certain. This CDR3 is 14 amino acids long. Germline CDR1 MNHNY, CDR2 SVGAGI (reference sequence). The V end was cut by 6 bases, the J end by 4 bases, with 14 bases between. In nucleotides, the CDR3 is TGTGCCAGCAGCCTTCCCTTCCGCGCAGATACGCAGTATTTT. Its translation: CASSLPFRADTQYF.

V gene TRBV27 combines with J gene TRBJ2-5; TRBD1 is a possible D gene (6 bases). Germline V CDR1 and CDR2: MNHEY, SMNVEV (reference sequence). V lost 6 bases and J lost 1, with 30 bases in between. This CDR3 is built from 20 residues. The CDR3 here is CASSVTKAPDRRKFQETQYF. The CDR3 DNA is TGTGCCAGCAGCGTCACAAAAGCCCCCGACAGGCGAAAGTTCCAAGAGACCCAGTACTTC.

The J gene is TRBJ2-5, the V gene TRBV2; 9 bases line up with TRBD1. The CDR3 consists of 15 residues. Trimming at V came to 6 bases and at J to 5 bases, leaving 10 bases not matched to a gene. Germline V gives CDR1 SNHLY, CDR2 FYNNEI. The CDR3 protein is CASRLDRGRGETQYF. The CDR3 region has the DNA TGTGCCAGCAGATTGGACAGGGGTAGGGGGGAGACCCAGTACTTC.

J is TRBJ2-3 and V is TRBV10-2; 10 bases are a match to TRBD2. The ends lost 7 bases at V and 6 bases at J; junction bases unmatched: 16. CDR1 is WSHSY, CDR2 SAAADI, per germline. There are 17 residues in the CDR3. CDR3 sequence: CASTPQSGGAISDTQYF. CDR3 in DNA: TGCGCCAGCACTCCCCAAAGCGGGGGGGCGATATCGGATACGCAGTATTTT.

V is TRBV12-5 and J is TRBJ2-2; the match to TRBD1 covers 8 bases. The CDR3 loop spans 16 amino acids. J gave up 0 bases and V 1 base, and 1 base lay outside the gene matches. The germline gives CDR1 LGHNT, CDR2 FRNRAP. The CDR3 DNA reads TGTGCTAGTGGTTTGGCGGGACAGGCGAACACCGGGGAGCTGTTTTTT. Protein: CASGLAGQANTGELFF.

This clone was seen a handful of times. This rearrangement joins TRBV6-5 to TRBJ2-3; 8 nucleotides match TRBD2. In germline, CDR1 is MNHEY, CDR2 SVGAGI. With 6 bases clipped from V and 10 bases from J, the junction kept 9 bases outside the gene matches. CDR3 size: 13 residues. CDR3 in DNA: TGTGCCAGCAGCAGCGGGGGTACGGTAGCGCAGTATTTT. This gives the protein CASSSGGTVAQYF.